This TCR beta chain is drawn from a study of CD8+CD57+ T cells in acquired aplastic anemia. Germline V gives CDR1 DFQATT, CDR2 SNEGSKA (reference sequence). The CDR3 is made up of 14 amino acids. V shed 3 bases and J shed 6 bases, with 15 bases lying between them. Genomic DNA templated the TCR beta VDJ and CDR3 profiling. Each CDR3 protein is one row after TCRdb ran MiXCR on the reads. The sample has 150,000 to 200,000 distinct CDR3 sequences, less than 50% seen once. Patients sequenced had flow cytometry evidence of CD8+CD57+ cell expansion. The rearrangement links TRBV20-1 to TRBJ2-1, with D possibly matching TRBD2 (7 bases). The TCR comes from a human donor with aplastic anemia. What was sequenced was sorted CD4+, CD8+, or CD8+CD57+ T cells (not recorded which) from PBMCs. The CDR3 is CSARRGGGLNEQFF. CDR3 coding DNA: TGCAGTGCTAGGAGAGGGGGAGGGCTCAATGAGCAGTTCTTC.